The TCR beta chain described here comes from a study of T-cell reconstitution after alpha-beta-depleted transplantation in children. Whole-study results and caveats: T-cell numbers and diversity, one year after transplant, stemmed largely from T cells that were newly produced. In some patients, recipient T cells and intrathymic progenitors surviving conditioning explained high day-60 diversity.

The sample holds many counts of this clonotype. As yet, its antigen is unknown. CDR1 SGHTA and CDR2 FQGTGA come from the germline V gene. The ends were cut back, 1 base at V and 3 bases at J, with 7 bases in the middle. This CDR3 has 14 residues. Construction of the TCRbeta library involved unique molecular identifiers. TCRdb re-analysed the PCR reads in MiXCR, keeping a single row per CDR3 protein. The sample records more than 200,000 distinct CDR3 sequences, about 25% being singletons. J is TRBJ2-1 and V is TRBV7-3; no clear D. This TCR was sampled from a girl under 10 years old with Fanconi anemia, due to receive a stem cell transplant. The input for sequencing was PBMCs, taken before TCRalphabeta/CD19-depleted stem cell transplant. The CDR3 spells CASSLRHGYNEQFF. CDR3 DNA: TGTGCCAGCAGCTTAAGACACGGCTACAATGAGCAGTTCTTC.